The rows below give T cell receptor beta chains drawn from one sample of a study of response to subunit inactivated influenza vaccine. TCRdb reanalysed the RT-PCR reads using MiXCR and keeps one entry per CDR3 protein. The sample lists under 200,000 distinct CDR3 sequences; approximately 11% were seen once. The sample consisted of CD8+ T cells sorted from PBMCs, taken roughly 24 months after vaccination. The receptors shown here come from a man between 45 and 75 years old who received an inactivated influenza vaccine. CDR3s include the opening cysteine and the closing phenylalanine or tryptophan. The D gene is left open where the match is weak. The size of a clone is reported for some rows only, either as once, few or many, or as a class for expanded clones.

NA,TRBJ2-7,NA,TRBV20-1,TGCAGTGCAGGCCCGGGACTCTCAGGCCCCTACGAGCAGTACTTC,CSAGPGLSGPYEQYF
NA,TRBJ1-6,NA,TRBV20-1,TGCAGTGCTAGTAAAGGGGGTTATAAAGTTGGGCCCCTCCACTTT,CSASKGGYKVGPLHF
NA,TRBJ2-4,NA,TRBV12-3/TRBV12-4,TGTGCCAGCAGTTTATCTCTGAGACTAGCCAAAAACATTCAGTACTTC,CASSLSLRLAKNIQYF
TRBD1,TRBJ2-5,NA,TRBV27,TGTGCCAGCAGTTTATACAGGGGGGCACAAGAGACCCAGTACTTC,CASSLYRGAQETQYF
NA,TRBJ2-2,few,TRBV12-3/TRBV12-4,TGTGCCAGCAGCGAACGGACTAAATACACCGGGGAGCTGTTTTTT,CASSERTKYTGELFF
TRBD2,TRBJ2-7,many,TRBV13,TGTGCCAGCAGCACAGGGACTAGCGGGGATCTATCCTACGAGCAGTACTTC,CASSTGTSGDLSYEQYF
TRBD1,TRBJ2-5,NA,TRBV6-2/TRBV6-3,TGTGCCAGCAGTTACTCGATTTCTAGGACAGGGGACGGAGAGACCCAGTACTTC,CASSYSISRTGDGETQYF
TRBD2,TRBJ2-1,many,TRBV28,TGTGCCAGCAGTTCCGGGACTAGCGGACCCACCTACAATGAGCAGTTCTTC,CASSSGTSGPTYNEQFF
NA,TRBJ1-1,once,TRBV18,TGTGCCAGCTCAGGGGGGGGTGAAGCTTTCTTT,CASSGGGEAFF
NA,TRBJ2-2,NA,TRBV6-2/TRBV6-3,TGTGCCAGCAGTTACTGGCCACACACCGGGGAGCTGTTTTTT,CASSYWPHTGELFF
TRBD2,TRBJ2-2,few,TRBV5-1,TGCGCCAGCAGCTTTCTCGGGGGGGCTAACACCGGGGAGCTGTTTTTT,CASSFLGGANTGELFF
TRBD1,TRBJ2-4,few,TRBV7-9,TGTGCCAGCAGCGCTCGACAGGGGGCCAAAAACATTCAGTACTTC,CASSARQGAKNIQYF
NA,TRBJ2-7,few,TRBV5-5,TGTGCCAGCAGCGGGTATTCCCACGAGCAGTACTTC,CASSGYSHEQYF
NA,TRBJ2-7,many,TRBV4-3,TGCGCCAGCAGCCAAGACGAGAGCTCCTACGAGCAGTACTTC,CASSQDESSYEQYF
NA,TRBJ2-1,NA,TRBV3-1,TGTGCCAGCAGCCAAGTGGTCTTAAAAAGGACGTCCTACAATGAGCAGTTCTTC,CASSQVVLKRTSYNEQFF
TRBD2,TRBJ2-1,NA,TRBV20-1,TGCAGTGCCACGTCACTAGCGGGAGGTAGTGAGCAGTTCTTC,CSATSLAGGSEQFF
NA,TRBJ2-2,few,TRBV4-1,TGCGCCAGCAGCCAAGTCGCTCCCGGGGAGCTGTTTTTT,CASSQVAPGELFF
TRBD1,TRBJ2-7,many,TRBV11-2,TGTGCCAGCAGCTTAGGTCCGGGACAGGATTACGAGCAGTACTTC,CASSLGPGQDYEQYF
TRBD1,TRBJ2-2,NA,TRBV11-3,TGTGCCAGCAGCTTAGGAGGACAGGGAAGCGCGAACACCGGGGAGCTGTTTTTT,CASSLGGQGSANTGELFF
TRBD1,TRBJ2-5,many,TRBV6-1,TGTGCCAGCAGGGAACCGGACAGGGTCCAGTACTTC,CASREPDRVQYF
NA,TRBJ2-2,NA,TRBV12-3/TRBV12-4,TGTGCCAGCACCGATGGTGGGGAGCTGTTTTTT,CASTDGGELFF
NA,TRBJ2-5,many,TRBV6-6,TGTGCCAGCAAAAACAGGTTTCAAGAGACCCAGTACTTC,CASKNRFQETQYF
TRBD1,TRBJ2-2,NA,TRBV9,TGTGCCAGCAGCGTAGGGGACAGCACCGGGGAGCTGTTTTTT,CASSVGDSTGELFF
TRBD1,TRBJ1-4,NA,TRBV20-1,TGCAGTGTTACAGGGGCAACTAATGAAAAACTGTTTTTT,CSVTGATNEKLFF
NA,TRBJ2-5,NA,TRBV2,TGTGCCAGCAGTGAGGACGGGCCTTGGACCCAGTACTTC,CASSEDGPWTQYF
TRBD2,TRBJ2-2,many,TRBV27,TGTGCCAGCATTGACCTAGCGGCTCACACCGGGGAGCTGTTTTTT,CASIDLAAHTGELFF
NA,TRBJ2-3,many,TRBV11-2,TGTGCCAGCAGCTTAGTGGGGATCACAGATACGCAGTATTTT,CASSLVGITDTQYF
TRBD2,TRBJ2-1,NA,TRBV12-3/TRBV12-4,TGTGCCAGTACCTCTAGCGGGAGCTCCTACAATGAGCAGTTCTTC,CASTSSGSSYNEQFF